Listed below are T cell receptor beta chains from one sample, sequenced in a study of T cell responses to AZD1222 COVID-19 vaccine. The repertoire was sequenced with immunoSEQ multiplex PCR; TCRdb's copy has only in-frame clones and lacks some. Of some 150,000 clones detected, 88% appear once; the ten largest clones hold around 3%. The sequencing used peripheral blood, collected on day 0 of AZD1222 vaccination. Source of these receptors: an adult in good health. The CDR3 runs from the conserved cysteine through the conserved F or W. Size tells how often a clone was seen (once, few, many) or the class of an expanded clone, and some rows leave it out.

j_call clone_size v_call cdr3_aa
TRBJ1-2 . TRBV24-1 CATRWIPPFSRYGYTF
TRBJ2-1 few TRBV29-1 CSVATGLYNEQFF
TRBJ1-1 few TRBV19 CASTQGIFGNTEAFF
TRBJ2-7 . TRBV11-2 CASSTTSFGTGVTYEQYF
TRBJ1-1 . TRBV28 CASSPPAGRGYEAFF
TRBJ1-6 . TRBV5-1 CASSSEGQGFNSPLHF
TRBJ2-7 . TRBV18 CASSPSGESYEQYF
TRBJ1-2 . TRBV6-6 CASTIQGAQIYGYTF
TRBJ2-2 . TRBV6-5 CASSWAGQPNTGELFF
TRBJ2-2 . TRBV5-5 CASSVYSSANTGELFF
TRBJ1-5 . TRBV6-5 CASSYSSEGQPQHF
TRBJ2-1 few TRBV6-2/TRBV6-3 CASSYSGGNYNEQFF
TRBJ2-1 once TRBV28 CASSSPERFPSSYNEQFF
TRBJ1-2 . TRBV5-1 CASSLLSSTGIGYTF
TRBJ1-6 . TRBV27 CASSLKGVVNSPLHF
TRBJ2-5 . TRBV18 CASSPLGLAGGRETQYF